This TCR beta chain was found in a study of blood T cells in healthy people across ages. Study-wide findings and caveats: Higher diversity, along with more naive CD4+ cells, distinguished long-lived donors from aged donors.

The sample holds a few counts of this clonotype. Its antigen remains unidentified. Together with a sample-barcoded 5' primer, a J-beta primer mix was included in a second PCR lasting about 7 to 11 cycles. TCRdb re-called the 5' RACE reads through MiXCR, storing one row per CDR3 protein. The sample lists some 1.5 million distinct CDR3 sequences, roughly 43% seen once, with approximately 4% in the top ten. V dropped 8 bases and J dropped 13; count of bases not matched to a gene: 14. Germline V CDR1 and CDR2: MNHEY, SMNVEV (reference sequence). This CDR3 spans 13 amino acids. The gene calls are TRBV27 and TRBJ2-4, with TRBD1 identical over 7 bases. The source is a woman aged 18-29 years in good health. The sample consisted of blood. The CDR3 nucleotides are TGTGCCAGCGGCTTGACAGGGAATATCCTCCAGTACTTC. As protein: CASGLTGNILQYF.